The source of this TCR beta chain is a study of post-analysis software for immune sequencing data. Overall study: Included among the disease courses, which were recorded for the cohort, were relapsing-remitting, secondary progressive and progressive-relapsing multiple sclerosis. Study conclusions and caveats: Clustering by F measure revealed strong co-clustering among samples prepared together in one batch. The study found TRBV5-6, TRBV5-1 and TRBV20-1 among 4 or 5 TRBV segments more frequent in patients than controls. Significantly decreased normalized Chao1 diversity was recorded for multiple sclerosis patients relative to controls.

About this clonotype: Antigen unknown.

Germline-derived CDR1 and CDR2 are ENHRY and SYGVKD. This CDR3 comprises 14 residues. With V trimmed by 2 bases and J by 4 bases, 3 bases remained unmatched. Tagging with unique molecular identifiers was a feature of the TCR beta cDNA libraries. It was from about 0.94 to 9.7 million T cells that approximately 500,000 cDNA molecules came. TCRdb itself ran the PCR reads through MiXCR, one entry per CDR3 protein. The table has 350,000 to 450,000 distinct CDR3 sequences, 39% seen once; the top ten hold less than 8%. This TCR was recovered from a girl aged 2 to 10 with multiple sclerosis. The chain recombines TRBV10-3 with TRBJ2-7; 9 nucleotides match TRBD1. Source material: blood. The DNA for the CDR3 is TGTGCCATCAGTGAGAAGGGACAGGGTTACGAGCAGTACTTC. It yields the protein CAISEKGQGYEQYF.